A selection of T cell receptor beta chains follows, all from one sample in a study of blood T cell repertoires in COVID-19. Measured with immunoSEQ multiplex PCR; TCRdb has only the in-frame clones, and not every one. The top ten hold 1.6% of the sample, which has roughly 250,000 clones, around 87% seen once. Sequences were obtained from PBMCs or T cells enriched from blood (not recorded which). The receptors stem from a woman in her forties or fifties who had recovered from COVID-19. Both conserved end residues are part of each CDR3. Each record gives: V gene, clone size, D gene, J gene, CDR3 DNA, CDR3 protein. The D gene is left open where the match is weak. Not all rows give a size; the values are once, few, many and, for expanded clones, a class.

>TRBV2|once|NA|TRBJ1-2
TGTGCCAGCTCCCAGGGCCCCCAAACAAACTATGGCTACACCTTC
CASSQGPQTNYGYTF
>TRBV4-3|NA|TRBD2|TRBJ2-3
TGCGCCAGCAGCCAAGATGCTAGCGGATGGGGCACAGATACGCAGTATTTT
CASSQDASGWGTDTQYF
>TRBV2|NA|TRBD2|TRBJ2-5
TGTGCCAGTAGCGGGAGCGTCGAGACCCAGTACTTC
CASSGSVETQYF
>TRBV19|NA|NA|TRBJ2-3
TGTGCCAGTAGTATCAGGAGCGGGACAACTAGCACAGATACGCAGTATTTT
CASSIRSGTTSTDTQYF
>TRBV11-2|NA|NA|TRBJ2-2
TGTGCCAGCAGCTTTCTACGTAACACCGGGGAGCTGTTTTTT
CASSFLRNTGELFF
>TRBV7-2|NA|NA|TRBJ1-5
TGTGCCAGCAGCTTAGAAGGGTACGGGGTCCAGCATTTT
CASSLEGYGVQHF
>TRBV7-9|NA|TRBD2|TRBJ2-7
TGTGCCAGCAGCCCCGCTAGCGGGGGCTTCTACGAGCAGTACTTC
CASSPASGGFYEQYF
>TRBV29-1|NA|NA|TRBJ2-6
TGCAGCGTCTCAACAGGGAACTCTGGGGCCAACGTCCTGACTTTC
CSVSTGNSGANVLTF
>TRBV7-2|NA|NA|TRBJ2-5
TGTGCCAGCAGCTTGAGTGGGAGGCTGCAAGAGACCCAGTACTTC
CASSLSGRLQETQYF
>TRBV18|NA|NA|TRBJ2-7
TGTGCCAGCTCACCCCCCGGCAGGGGTTCCTACGAGCAGTACTTC
CASSPPGRGSYEQYF
>TRBV4-2|once|TRBD2|TRBJ2-5
TGTGCCAGCAGCCAAGTGGGACTAGCGGGTTTGGAGACCCAGTACTTC
CASSQVGLAGLETQYF
>TRBV7-2|NA|NA|TRBJ2-5
TGTGCCAGCAGCTTAGCGCTATTCGCCTCCCCCCACGGGGAGACCCAGTACTTC
CASSLALFASPHGETQYF
>TRBV19|NA|NA|TRBJ2-2
TGTGCCAGTAGTACGAACAGGGCCGTCACCGGGGAGCTGTTTTTT
CASSTNRAVTGELFF
>TRBV2|NA|NA|TRBJ2-6
TGTGCCAGCAGTGATGGGGGAGGCCCTGGGGCCAACGTCCTGACTTTC
CASSDGGGPGANVLTF
>TRBV6-1|few|NA|TRBJ1-4
TGTGCCAGCAGTGAAGCCTTCCCTAATGAAAAACTGTTTTTT
CASSEAFPNEKLFF
>TRBV3-1/TRBV3-2|NA|TRBD2|TRBJ2-1
TGTGCCAGCAGCCGAGGACTAGCCAATGAGCAGTTCTTC
CASSRGLANEQFF
>TRBV28|few|NA|TRBJ2-5
TGTGCCAGCAGTTTAGGGGCTAGAGAACAAGAGACCCAGTACTTC
CASSLGAREQETQYF
>TRBV7-2|NA|TRBD1|TRBJ2-7
TGTGCCAGCAGCCCGGACAGGGGCACCTACGAGCAGTACTTC
CASSPDRGTYEQYF
>TRBV28|NA|TRBD1|TRBJ2-7
TGTGCCAGCAGCACACCATCCCGGACAGGGAGGAGGACCTACGAGCAGTACTTC
CASSTPSRTGRRTYEQYF
>TRBV4-1|once|NA|TRBJ1-1
TGCGCCAGCAGCCAAGTCCTGACAGTGAACACTGAAGCTTTCTTT
CASSQVLTVNTEAFF
>TRBV6-4|NA|NA|TRBJ2-1
TGTGCCAGCAGTGAATCGGGAGAGTCGAATGAGCAGTTCTTC
CASSESGESNEQFF
>TRBV7-2|NA|NA|TRBJ2-3
TGTGCCAGCAGCTTATTTATTGCGGCGGGACGGAGCACAGATACGCAGTATTTT
CASSLFIAAGRSTDTQYF
>TRBV3-1/TRBV3-2|NA|NA|TRBJ1-3
TGTGCCAGCAGCTTCTCAGGGGTCGCTGGAAACACCATATATTTT
CASSFSGVAGNTIYF
>TRBV30|few|TRBD1|TRBJ1-2
TGTGCCTTCAACCCGGGACAGGGGTCCGGCTACACCTTC
CAFNPGQGSGYTF
>TRBV9|NA|NA|TRBJ2-7
TGTGCCAGCAGCGTAGGGTCGGGAAGATTCGAGCAGTACTTC
CASSVGSGRFEQYF
>TRBV11-1|NA|TRBD2|TRBJ2-2
TGTGCCAGCGCCCTGGGACTAGCGGGAACCGGGGAGCTGTTTTTT
CASALGLAGTGELFF
>TRBV12-5|NA|TRBD2|TRBJ2-1
TGTGCTAGTGGTTCCCCTCTAGCGGGAGGGCCCAATGAGCAGTTCTTC
CASGSPLAGGPNEQFF
>TRBV5-1|once|TRBD2|TRBJ2-3
TGCGCCAGCAGCACAGGACTAGCGGGAGGATTCGGAACAGATACGCAGTATTTT
CASSTGLAGGFGTDTQYF
>TRBV18|once|NA|TRBJ1-6
TGTGCCAGCTCAACCGGTCCAGGCTCACCCCTCCACTTT
CASSTGPGSPLHF
>TRBV2|NA|TRBD1|TRBJ1-1
TGTGCCAGCAGTGAGGACAGGATGAACACTGAAGCTTTCTTT
CASSEDRMNTEAFF